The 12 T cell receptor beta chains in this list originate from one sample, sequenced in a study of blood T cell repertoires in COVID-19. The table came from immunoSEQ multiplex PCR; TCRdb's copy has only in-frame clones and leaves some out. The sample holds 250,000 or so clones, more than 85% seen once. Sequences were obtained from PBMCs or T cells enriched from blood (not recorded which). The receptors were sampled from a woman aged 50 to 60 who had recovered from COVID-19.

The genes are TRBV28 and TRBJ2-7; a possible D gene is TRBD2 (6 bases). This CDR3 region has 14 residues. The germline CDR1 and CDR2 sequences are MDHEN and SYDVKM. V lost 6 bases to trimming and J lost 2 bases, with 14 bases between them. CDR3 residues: CASRGAERAYEQYF. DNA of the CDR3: TGTGCCAGCAGGGGAGCTGAGCGGGCCTACGAGCAGTACTTC.

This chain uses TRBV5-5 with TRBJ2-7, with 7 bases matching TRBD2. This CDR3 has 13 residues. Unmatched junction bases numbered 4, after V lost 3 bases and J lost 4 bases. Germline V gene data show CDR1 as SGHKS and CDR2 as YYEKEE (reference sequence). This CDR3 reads CASSWGGDYEQYF. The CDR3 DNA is TGTGCCAGCAGCTGGGGAGGGGATTACGAGCAGTACTTC.

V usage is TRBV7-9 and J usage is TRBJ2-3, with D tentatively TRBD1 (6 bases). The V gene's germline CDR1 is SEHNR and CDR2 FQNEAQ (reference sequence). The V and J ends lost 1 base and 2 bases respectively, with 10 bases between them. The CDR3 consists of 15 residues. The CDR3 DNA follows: TGTGCCAGCAGCTTAGACAGGGCTAACACAGATACGCAGTATTTT. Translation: CASSLDRANTDTQYF.

The CDR3 here is CASSEGIRTAPDSYTF. The CDR3, as DNA: TGTGCCAGCAGTGAAGGTATCAGGACAGCCCCAGACAGCTACACCTTC. The chain employs TRBV2 and TRBJ1-2, with D perhaps TRBD1 (6 bases). Trimming removed 1 base at V and 9 bases at J, with 21 bases between. Germline assignment: CDR1 SNHLY and CDR2 FYNNEI. CDR3 length: 16 residues.

The CDR3 is CASSPTSGRDEQFF. The DNA for the CDR3 is TGTGCCAGCAGCCCCACTAGCGGGAGAGATGAGCAGTTCTTC. The chain is built from TRBV11-2 and TRBJ2-1, with TRBD2 identical over 11 bases. The CDR3 runs 14 residues. V lost 5 bases and J lost 8; bases outside the gene matches: 5. Germline lookup yields CDR1 SGHAT and CDR2 FQNNGV. Filled out from reference TRBV11-2 and TRBJ2-1, the complete variable domain reads EAGVAQSPRYKIIEKRQSVAFWCNPISGHATLYWYQQILGQGPKLLIQFQNNGVVDDSQLPKDRFSAERLKGVDSTLKIQPAKLEDSAVYLCASSPTSGRDEQFFGPGTRLTVL.

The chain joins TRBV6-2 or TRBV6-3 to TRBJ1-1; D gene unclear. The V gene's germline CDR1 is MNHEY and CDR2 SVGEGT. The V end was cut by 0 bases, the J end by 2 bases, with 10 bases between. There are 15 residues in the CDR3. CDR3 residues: CASSYSRLANTEAFF. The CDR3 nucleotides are TGTGCCAGCAGTTACTCGAGGCTGGCTAACACTGAAGCTTTCTTT.

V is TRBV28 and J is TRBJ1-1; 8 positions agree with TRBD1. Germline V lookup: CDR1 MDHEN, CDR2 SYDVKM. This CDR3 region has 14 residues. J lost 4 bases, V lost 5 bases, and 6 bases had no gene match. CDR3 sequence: CASSPYRGTTEAFF. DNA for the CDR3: TGTGCCAGCAGTCCATACAGGGGGACCACTGAAGCTTTCTTT.

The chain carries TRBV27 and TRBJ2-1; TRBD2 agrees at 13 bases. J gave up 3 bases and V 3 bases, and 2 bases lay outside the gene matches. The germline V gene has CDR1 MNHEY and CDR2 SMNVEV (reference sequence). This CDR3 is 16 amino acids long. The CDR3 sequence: CASSLGTSGIYNEQFF. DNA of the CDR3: TGTGCCAGCAGTTTGGGGACTAGCGGGATCTACAATGAGCAGTTCTTC.

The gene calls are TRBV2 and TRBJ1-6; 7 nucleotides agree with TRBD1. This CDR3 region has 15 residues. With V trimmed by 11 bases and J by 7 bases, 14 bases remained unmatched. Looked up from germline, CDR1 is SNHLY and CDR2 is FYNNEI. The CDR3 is CAGRDQGVGNSPLHF. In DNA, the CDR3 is TGTGCCGGACGCGACCAGGGGGTGGGAAATTCACCCCTCCACTTT.

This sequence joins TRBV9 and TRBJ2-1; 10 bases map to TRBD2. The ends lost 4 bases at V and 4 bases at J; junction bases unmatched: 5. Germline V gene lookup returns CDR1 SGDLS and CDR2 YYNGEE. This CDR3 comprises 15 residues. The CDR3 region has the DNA TGTGCCAGCAGCCCCTTAGCGGGAGGATACAATGAGCAGTTCTTC. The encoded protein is CASSPLAGGYNEQFF.

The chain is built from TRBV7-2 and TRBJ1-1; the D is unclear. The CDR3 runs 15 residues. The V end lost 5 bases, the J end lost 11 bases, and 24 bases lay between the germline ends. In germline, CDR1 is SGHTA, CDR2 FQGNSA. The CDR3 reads CASSLQPEPTTRAFF. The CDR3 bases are TGTGCCAGCAGCCTCCAGCCCGAGCCCACTACACGGGCTTTCTTT.

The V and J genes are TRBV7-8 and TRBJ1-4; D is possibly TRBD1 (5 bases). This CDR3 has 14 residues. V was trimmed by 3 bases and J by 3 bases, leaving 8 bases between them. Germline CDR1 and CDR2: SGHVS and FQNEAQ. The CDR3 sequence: CASSLGPPNEKLFF. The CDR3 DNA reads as TGTGCCAGCAGCTTGGGGCCGCCTAATGAAAAACTGTTTTTT.